The 14 T cell receptor beta chains presented below share a single source sample, sequenced in a study of T cells after posttransplantation cyclophosphamide. A marrow graft followed busulfan-fludarabine conditioning, with cyclophosphamide on days +3 and +4. Sequenced by immunoSEQ multiplex PCR; TCRdb stores in-frame clones only, minus some. The data list under 15,000 clones, none observed once; 20% to 30% falls to the top ten. This specimen was PBMCs, taken after allogeneic stem cell transplant with posttransplant cyclophosphamide. Receptor source: a female patient in her 40s who received an allogeneic stem cell transplant from a related donor, was CMV-positive, and had acute GVHD only. Some of the T cells may derive from the graft donor.

This clone was seen at least ten times. The chain recombines TRBV2 with TRBJ2-2, with a tentative D call TRBD1 (5 bases). Germline values: CDR1 SNHLY, CDR2 FYNNEI. Trimming took off 3 bases at V and 4 bases at J, with 12 bases between the two ends. The CDR3 is made up of 15 amino acids. CDR3 in amino acids: CASSDRPTGTGELFF. CDR3 in DNA: TGTGCCAGCAGTGACCGGCCTACAGGCACCGGGGAGCTGTTTTTT.

This clone was observed at least ten times. The chain joins TRBV14 to TRBJ1-6; 11 positions agree with TRBD1. There are 16 residues in the CDR3. Trimming removed 1 base from V and 6 bases from J; junction bases left unmatched: 2. Germline V lookup: CDR1 SGHDN, CDR2 FVKESK. The CDR3 sequence: CASSQVGTGGNSPLHF. DNA of the CDR3: TGTGCCAGCAGCCAAGTAGGGACAGGGGGTAATTCACCCCTCCACTTT.

At least ten counts were recorded for this clone. V gene TRBV6-1 combines with J gene TRBJ2-5; maybe TRBD2 (7 bases). This CDR3 spans 14 amino acids. Trimming stripped 8 bases from V and 5 bases from J, with 18 bases between. Germline CDR1 reads MNHNS; CDR2 reads SASEGT. CDR3 residues: CASGGLRQGETQYF. As DNA, the CDR3 is TGTGCCAGCGGGGGACTACGGCAGGGGGAGACCCAGTACTTC.

This clone was counted between two and nine times. The J gene is TRBJ2-3, the V gene TRBV7-9, with 10 bases matching TRBD2. This CDR3 spans 16 amino acids. Germline V gene data show CDR1 as SEHNR and CDR2 as FQNEAQ (reference sequence). With V trimmed by 4 bases and J by 4 bases, 8 bases remained unmatched. The CDR3 sequence: CASSSTAGGSADTQYF. For the CDR3, the DNA is TGTGCCAGCAGCTCGACAGCGGGAGGGTCGGCAGATACGCAGTATTTT.

J is TRBJ2-1 and V is TRBV27; maybe TRBD2 (6 bases). CDR1 is MNHEY and CDR2 is SMNVEV in the germline V gene (reference sequence). V dropped 4 bases and J dropped 6 bases, with 16 bases sitting between them. This CDR3 spans 15 amino acids. The CDR3 sequence is CASSSGLALGNEQFF. In DNA, the CDR3 is TGTGCCAGCAGTTCTGGGCTAGCGTTGGGCAATGAGCAGTTCTTC.

V gene TRBV7-6 combines with J gene TRBJ2-5; 11 bases are shared with TRBD2. In germline, CDR1 is SGHVS, CDR2 FNYEAQ. V was clipped by 1 base and J by 2 bases; unmatched bases: 6. This CDR3 contains 17 residues. In nucleotides, the CDR3 is TGTGCCAGCAGCTTAGGCTGGGCTAGCGGGGGGCAAGAGACCCAGTACTTC. Amino acids: CASSLGWASGGQETQYF.

In this sample, this clone is large. The V and J genes are TRBV19 and TRBJ2-1, with D maybe TRBD2 (7 bases). This CDR3 has 15 amino acids. Germline assignment: CDR1 LNHDA and CDR2 SQIVND (reference sequence). V was clipped by 3 bases and J by 7 bases, with 16 bases between them. CDR3 in DNA: TGTGCCAGTAGTATGCCCGGGGGGCGTTGGAATGAGCAGTTCTTC. Amino acid sequence: CASSMPGGRWNEQFF.

The J gene is TRBJ2-1, the V gene TRBV7-9, with 7 bases lining up with TRBD1. The germline gives CDR1 SEHNR, CDR2 FQNEAQ (reference sequence). CDR3 length equals 15 residues. The V segment lost 2 bases and the J segment 4 bases; nucleotides outside the gene matches: 5. The CDR3 is CASSLRDRLYNEQFF. Written as DNA, the CDR3 is TGTGCCAGCAGCTTAAGGGACAGACTATACAATGAGCAGTTCTTC.

This clone was observed at least ten times. The chain is built from TRBV19 and TRBJ1-2; no clear D. This CDR3 has 11 residues. V lost 8 bases, J lost 2 bases, and 6 bases lay in between. Germline loops: CDR1 LNHDA, CDR2 SQIVND (reference sequence). The CDR3 bases are TGTGCCAGTGAGATCAACTATGGCTACACCTTC. Encoded protein: CASEINYGYTF.

J is TRBJ2-3 and V is TRBV7-2; TRBD2 is a possible D gene (7 bases). Looked up from germline, CDR1 is SGHTA and CDR2 is FQGNSA. V lost 7 bases to trimming and J lost 2 bases, with 16 bases between them. The CDR3 loop spans 15 amino acids. CDR3 residues: CASKVSGGATDTQYF. In DNA, the CDR3 is TGTGCCAGCAAGGTTTCTGGGGGGGCCACAGATACGCAGTATTTT.

Ten or more counts support this clone. The genes are TRBV7-9 and TRBJ2-5; D ambiguous. The CDR3 is 12 residues long. The V and J ends lost 3 bases and 5 bases respectively, with 7 bases between them. Per the germline V gene, CDR1 is SEHNR and CDR2 is FQNEAQ (reference sequence). This CDR3 reads CASSLEWETQYF. CDR3 bases: TGTGCCAGCAGCTTGGAGTGGGAGACCCAGTACTTC.

This clone came up many times. The chain couples TRBV29-1 to TRBJ2-3, with 12 bases matching TRBD2. Germline lookup yields CDR1 SQVTM and CDR2 ANQGSEA. Trimming took 4 bases from V and 1 from J; bases not matched to a gene: 3. This CDR3 contains 15 residues. CDR3: CSVAPSGGGTDTQYF. The CDR3 DNA reads TGCAGCGTTGCGCCTAGCGGGGGGGGCACAGATACGCAGTATTTT.

This clone was counted ten times or more. The V gene is TRBV7-3, the J gene TRBJ2-3; tentatively, D is TRBD2 (7 bases). Deletions cut 5 bases from V and 0 bases from J, with 12 bases between. This CDR3 comprises 15 residues. Germline CDR1 and CDR2: SGHTA and FQGTGA. This CDR3 is CASSIRGGSTDTQYF. The CDR3 DNA reads TGTGCCAGCAGCATTAGGGGGGGTAGCACAGATACGCAGTATTTT. The complete variable domain, with remaining parts taken from reference TRBV7-3 and TRBJ2-3, reads GAGVSQTPSNKVTEKGKYVELRCDPISGHTALYWYRQSLGQGPEFLIYFQGTGAADDSGLPNDRFFAVRPEGSVSTLKIQRTERGDSAVYLCASSIRGGSTDTQYFGPGTRLTVL.

This clone was seen at least ten times. The rearrangement joins TRBV7-9 to TRBJ1-4; no reliable D call. This CDR3 comprises 15 residues. V lost 5 bases to trimming and J lost 0 bases, with 10 bases between them. The germline V gene has CDR1 SEHNR and CDR2 FQNEAQ (reference sequence). CDR3 nucleotides: TGTGCCAGCAGCCTCGGTTCCGCAACTAATGAAAAACTGTTTTTT. Its protein is CASSLGSATNEKLFF.